This T cell receptor (beta chain) was captured in a study of memory CD4+ T cells and cytomegalovirus serostatus. The sort gate was single viable CD3+CD4+CD8-CD45RO+ cells for memory CD4+ T cells. Germline V CDR1 and CDR2: MNHEY, SVGAGI. The CDR3 contains 15 residues. With 4 bases clipped from V and 2 bases from J, the junction kept 3 bases outside the gene matches. Sequencing was performed with immunoSEQ multiplex PCR; in TCRdb, only in-frame clones are kept and a portion is missing. Found here are around 63,000 clones, roughly 76% of them singletons; the top ten hold roughly 4.7%. The chain is built from TRBV6-5 and TRBJ2-2; 8 bases are shared with TRBD2. The sequenced sample consisted of memory CD4+ T cells from blood. The origin of this receptor is an adult in good health and CMV-seropositive. CDR3 nucleotide sequence: TGTGCCAGCAGTTTAGCGGGGAGTAACACCGGGGAGCTGTTTTTT. Translation: CASSLAGSNTGELFF.